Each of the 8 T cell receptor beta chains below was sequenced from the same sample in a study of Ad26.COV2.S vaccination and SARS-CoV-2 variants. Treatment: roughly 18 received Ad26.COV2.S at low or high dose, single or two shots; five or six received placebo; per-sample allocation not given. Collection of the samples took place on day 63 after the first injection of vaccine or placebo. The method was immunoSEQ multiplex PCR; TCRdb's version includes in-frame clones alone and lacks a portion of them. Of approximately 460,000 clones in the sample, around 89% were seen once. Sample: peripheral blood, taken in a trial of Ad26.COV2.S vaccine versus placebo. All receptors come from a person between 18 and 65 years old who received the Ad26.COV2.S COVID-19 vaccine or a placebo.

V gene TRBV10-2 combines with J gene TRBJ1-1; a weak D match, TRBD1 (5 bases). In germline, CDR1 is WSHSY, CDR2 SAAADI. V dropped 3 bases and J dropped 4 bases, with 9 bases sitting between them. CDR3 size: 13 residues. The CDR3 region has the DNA TGCGCCAGCAGTGAAGGGGTGGGCACTGAAGCTTTCTTT. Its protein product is CASSEGVGTEAFF.

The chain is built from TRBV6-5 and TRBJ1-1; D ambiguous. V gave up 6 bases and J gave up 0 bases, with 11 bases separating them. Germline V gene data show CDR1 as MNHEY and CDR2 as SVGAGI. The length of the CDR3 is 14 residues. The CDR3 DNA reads TGTGCCAGCAGGACGGGGTCGATGAACACTGAAGCTTTCTTT. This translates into CASRTGSMNTEAFF.

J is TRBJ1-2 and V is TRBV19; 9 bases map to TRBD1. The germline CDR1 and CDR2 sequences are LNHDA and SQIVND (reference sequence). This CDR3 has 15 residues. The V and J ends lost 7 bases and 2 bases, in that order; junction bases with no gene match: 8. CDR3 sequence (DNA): TGTGCCAGTACCTTAGACAGGGGGGCGAACTATGGCTACACCTTC. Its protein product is CASTLDRGANYGYTF.

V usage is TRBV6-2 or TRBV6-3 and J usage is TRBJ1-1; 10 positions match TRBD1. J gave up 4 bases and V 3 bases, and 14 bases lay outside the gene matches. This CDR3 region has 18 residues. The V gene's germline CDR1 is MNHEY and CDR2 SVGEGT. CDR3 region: CASSYIGTGAPGVTEAFF. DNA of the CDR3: TGTGCCAGCAGTTATATCGGGACAGGGGCCCCGGGAGTCACTGAAGCTTTCTTT.

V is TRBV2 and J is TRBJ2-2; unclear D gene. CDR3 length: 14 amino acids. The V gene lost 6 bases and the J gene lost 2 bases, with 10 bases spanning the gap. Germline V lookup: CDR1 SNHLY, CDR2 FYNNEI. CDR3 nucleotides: TGTGCCAGCAGCTCAATGACCAACACCGGGGAGCTGTTTTTT. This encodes CASSSMTNTGELFF.

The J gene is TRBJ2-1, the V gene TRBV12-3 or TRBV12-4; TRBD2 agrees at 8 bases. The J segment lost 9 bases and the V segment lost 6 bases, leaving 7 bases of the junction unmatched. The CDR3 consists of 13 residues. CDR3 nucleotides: TGTGCCAGCAGAGCGGGAGTTAAGTTTGAGCAGTTCTTC. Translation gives CASRAGVKFEQFF.

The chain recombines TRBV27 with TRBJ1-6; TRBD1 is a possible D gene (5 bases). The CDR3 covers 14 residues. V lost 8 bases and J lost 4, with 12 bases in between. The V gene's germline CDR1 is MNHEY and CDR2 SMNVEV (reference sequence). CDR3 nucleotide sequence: TGTGCCAGCCCGGGACGGAAGTATAATTCACCCCTCCACTTT. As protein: CASPGRKYNSPLHF.

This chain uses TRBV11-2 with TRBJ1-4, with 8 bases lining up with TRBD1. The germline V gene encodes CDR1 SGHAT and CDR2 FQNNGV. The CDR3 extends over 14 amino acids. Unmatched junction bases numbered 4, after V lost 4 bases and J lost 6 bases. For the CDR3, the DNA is TGTGCCAGCAGCTGGGAGACAGGGGATGAAAAACTGTTTTTT. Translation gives CASSWETGDEKLFF.